This T cell receptor (beta chain) is drawn from a study of T cells in Graves' hyperthyroidism and ophthalmopathy (dated by TCRdb to about 2019). The study in broad terms: Peripheral blood was collected at initial diagnosis, before any treatment. TCR V-J signatures able to tell the groups apart were searched for in a discovery cohort of 100 patients, of whom 40 to 45 had Graves' ophthalmopathy and more than 55 had stable Graves' hyperthyroidism. Following sampling, methimazole starting at 30 mg daily was given to hyperthyroidism patients, and high-dose intravenous methylprednisolone was given to ophthalmopathy patients. Whether ophthalmopathy could be predicted prospectively was tested in an independent validation cohort made up of fewer than 20 hyperthyroidism patients plus 17 patients who later progressed to ophthalmopathy. In about 6 Graves' hyperthyroidism patients, the study also compared T-cell repertoires from thyroid tissue with T-cell repertoires from blood. According to the paper, TCR Vbeta CDR3 sequencing was carried out on more than 120 peripheral blood samples, which came from fewer than 50 ophthalmopathy, 70 to 80 hyperthyroidism and some 17 progressor patients. For training and testing, the roughly 100 patients in the discovery cohort were randomly divided in a 7:3 ratio.

V lost 1 base and J lost 3 bases; the stretch between them is 6 bases long. Counted from cysteine to phenylalanine, this CDR3 has 14 amino acids. Only the CDR3 DNA is retained, 42 bases long and in frame from the first base. From a lookup of the germline V gene, CDR1 and CDR2 are SGHAT and FQNNGV. Overall study results and their limits: During validation, the model predicted progression to ophthalmopathy a median of around six months ahead of onset, with around 65% sensitivity and around 72% specificity. Blood samples also contained most of the expanded thyroid clonotypes (frequency above 0.001), which suggests that blood repertoires may reflect thyroid immune responses. A 13 V-J signature model separated ophthalmopathy from stable hyperthyroidism, with nearly 90% sensitivity and 81.08% specificity in cross-validation and 80%/75% in testing. No statistical method was used to set the sample size in advance, and investigators knew the group allocation.

Amplification of TCR beta CDR3 regions was carried out from RNA transcripts. For the first round of RT-PCR on the TCR CDR3, the HTBI primer set was used together with the Qiagen OneStep RT-PCR kit. Libraries were constructed in a second round of multiplex PCR, after which size selection and purification were performed. Paired-end sequencing of the libraries was performed with 100 bp reads on an Illumina HiSeq2000. Regarding the original processing steps: Raw data were processed with SOAPnuke, discarding reads with adapters, uncalled bases, mean Phred below 15, or no exact constant-primer or identifier match. High-quality paired reads were merged with COPE v1.2.5, and unique nucleotide sequences were defined as clonotypes. MiTCR v1.1 was used to align the clonotypes against IMGT TRBV, TRBD and TRBJ reference segments. The analysis included only V-J combinations with a frequency above 0.0001, which together covered more than 99% of the repertoires. A TCS score was defined as the ratio of F50 (clonal expansion) to E x V (chaos), with BLOSUM62-based TCRdist applied between CDR3 peptides within each V-J. Welch's t-statistics and random forest reduced around 520 V-J features to 10 to 15, which were used in a naive Bayes classifier (R e1071). TCRdb reprocessed the public reads (quality trimming at Q25 with fastp, clone calling with MiXCR) and kept in-frame beta chains. Identical CDR3 proteins give one entry, which carries the most common genes and DNA. Clone size and V and J calls follow TCRdb, not the original study. Across this sample there are 250,000 to 400,000 distinct CDR3 sequences, with roughly an eighth seen only once. The ten biggest clones cover 34% of the sample.

Moderately to severely active disease, a Clinical Activity Score of at least 3, a NOSPECS grade of at least 4, and a duration under 3 months were present in ophthalmopathy patients. Patients with uncontrolled infections, other autoimmune diseases, pregnancy or lactation were excluded. Diagnoses were based on clinical symptoms, serum thyroxine and TRAb, thyroid ultrasound and orbital computed tomography. PBMCs were isolated from 7.5 to 10 ml of fresh peripheral blood by Ficoll-Paque density gradient centrifugation. Trizol reagent was used to extract total RNA, and RNA quality was then checked on an Agilent 2100 Bioanalyzer. This clonotype showed up just a few times. There is no known antigen for this receptor. Base qualities were left out, and no much larger clone turns up one base away.

The V and J segments used are TRBV11-2 and TRBJ2-2, with TRBD1 as a weak D call on 5 bases. The sequence came from a woman aged 40 to 55 with Graves' ophthalmopathy. Sequencing was carried out using blood. The CDR3 protein is CASSLGTYTGELFF. The DNA sequence is TGTGCCAGCAGCTTAGGGACATACACCGGGGAGCTGTTTTTT.